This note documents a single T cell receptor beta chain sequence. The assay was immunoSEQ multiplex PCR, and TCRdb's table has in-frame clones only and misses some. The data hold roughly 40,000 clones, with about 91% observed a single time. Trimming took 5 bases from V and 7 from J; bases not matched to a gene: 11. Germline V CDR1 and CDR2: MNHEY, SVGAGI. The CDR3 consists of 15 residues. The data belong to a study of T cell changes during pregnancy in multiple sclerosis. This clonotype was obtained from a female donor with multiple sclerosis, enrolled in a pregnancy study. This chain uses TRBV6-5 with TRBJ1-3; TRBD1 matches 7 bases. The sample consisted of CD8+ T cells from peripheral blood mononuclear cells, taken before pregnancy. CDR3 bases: TGTGCCAGCAGTCCTAGGGACAGTTGGTCCAACACCATATATTTT. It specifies CASSPRDSWSNTIYF.